This entry describes one TCR beta chain. These data belong to a study of blood T cell repertoires in COVID-19. Overall study context: Nucleic acid was either cDNA or gDNA, and it came from T cells, B-cell-depleted T cells, or PBMCs.

This CDR3 spans 17 amino acids. Trimming took off 6 bases at V and 1 base at J, with 23 bases between the two ends. Per germline, CDR1 SQVTM and CDR2 ANQGSEA. Under the authors' procedure: Reference gene primer amplification yielded estimated nucleated cell counts. The table came from immunoSEQ multiplex PCR; TCRdb's copy has only in-frame clones and leaves some out. Clonal size and the V and J genes are those of that table, whereas D and trimming came from the DNA. Found here are hundreds of thousands of clones, 75% to 90% of them singletons; the top ten hold approximately 1.5%. Sequenced input: peripheral blood. The V call is TRBV29-1, the J call TRBJ2-3, with D maybe TRBD1 (6 bases). This clonotype was obtained from a woman aged 40 to 50 who had recovered from COVID-19. The CDR3 region has the DNA TGCAGCGTACAAGGGGCCGGACAGACCCTTGGCACAGATACGCAGTATTTT. Its translation is CSVQGAGQTLGTDTQYF.